These 27 T cell receptor beta chains came from one sample sequenced in a study of cytomegalovirus exposure and HLA in healthy donors. PCR was performed using 60 Vbeta and 13 Jbeta primers. Assay used: immunoSEQ multiplex PCR; TCRdb lists only in-frame clones, some missing. There are about 130,000 clones in the sample; around three quarters occur only once, and 2% to 2.5% lies in the top ten. Sample: PBMCs. Receptor source: a man younger than 35 in good health and CMV-seronegative.

The rearrangement links TRBV4-2 to TRBJ1-6; tentative D call: TRBD1 (5 bases). The CDR3 extends over 15 amino acids. Trimming stripped 1 base from V and 10 bases from J, with 14 bases between. In germline, CDR1 is LGHNA, CDR2 YNFKEQ. For the CDR3, the DNA is TGTGCCAGCAGCCAAGCATTCAGGGAGGGATCACCCCTCCACTTT. It specifies CASSQAFREGSPLHF.

The J gene is TRBJ2-5, the V gene TRBV5-1, with 9 bases fitting TRBD1. Germline lookup yields CDR1 SGHRS and CDR2 YFSETQ. This CDR3 is 15 amino acids long. J lost 4 bases, V lost 7 bases, and 11 bases had no gene match. The CDR3 nucleotides are TGCGCCAGCGGGGGACAGGGTTTGTTCGGAGAGACCCAGTACTTC. This translates into CASGGQGLFGETQYF. The variable domain in full, completed from reference TRBV5-1 and TRBJ2-5, reads KAGVTQTPRYLIKTRGQQVTLSCSPISGHRSVSWYQQTPGQGLQFLFEYFSETQRNKGNFPGRFSGRQFSNSRSEMNVSTLELGDSALYLCASGGQGLFGETQYFGPGTRLLVL.

This chain joins TRBV7-9 and TRBJ2-7; 9 positions match TRBD2. Trimming cost V 7 bases and J 0 bases; bases outside gene matches: 16. Germline V gene sequence: CDR1 SEHNR, CDR2 FQNEAQ (reference sequence). The CDR3 extends over 18 amino acids. The CDR3 DNA is TGTGCCAGCACCCGGCGGGGTGGACTAGCGAAGAGCTCCTACGAGCAGTACTTC. It translates to CASTRRGGLAKSSYEQYF. Drawing the rest from reference TRBV7-9 and TRBJ2-7, the complete variable domain is DTGVSQNPRHKITKRGQNVTFRCDPISEHNRLYWYRQTLGQGPEFLTYFQNEAQLEKSRLLSDRFSAERPKGSFSTLEIQRTEQGDSAMYLCASTRRGGLAKSSYEQYFGPGTRLTVT.

The chain carries TRBV29-1 and TRBJ2-7, with 7 bases fitting TRBD1. V gave up 7 bases and J gave up 10 bases; unmatched junction bases: 19. Germline assignment: CDR1 SQVTM and CDR2 ANQGSEA. The CDR3 sequence is 14 residues long. CDR3: CSANGPRQGAVQYV. CDR3 DNA sequence: TGCAGCGCCAATGGCCCGCGACAGGGCGCAGTACAGTACGTC.

The V gene is TRBV5-1, the J gene TRBJ2-1; possible D gene TRBD2, 6 bases. V gave up 3 bases and J gave up 3 bases, with 16 bases separating them. The CDR3 covers 16 residues. Germline values: CDR1 SGHRS, CDR2 YFSETQ. The CDR3, as DNA: TGCGCCAGCAGCTCTGGCCCGGCGGGATACTACAATGAGCAGTTCTTC. Its protein product is CASSSGPAGYYNEQFF.

The V and J genes are TRBV5-1 and TRBJ2-5; 8 bases map to TRBD1. The closer fit of TRBJ2-7 to the DNA end suggests the J call may be wrong. Germline CDR1 SGHRS, CDR2 YFSETQ. CDR3 length equals 14 residues. The CDR3 is CASSLAGGVYEQYF. CDR3 coding DNA: TGCGCCAGCAGCTTGGCAGGGGGCGTGTACGAGCAGTACTTC.

This clone has only a few counts. The J gene is TRBJ2-7, the V gene TRBV6-5; 7 bases are a match to TRBD1. V lost 4 bases and J lost 1; bases outside the gene matches: 7. CDR1 and CDR2 from the germline V gene are MNHEY and SVGAGI. The CDR3 is 15 amino acids. The CDR3 nucleotides read TGTGCCAGCAGTTCTCGGGACAGCCTTTCCTACGAGCAGTACTTC. Amino acids: CASSSRDSLSYEQYF.

CDR3 bases: TGTGCCAGCAGCTTACCTACACACACGACAGGGAAAGAGACCCAGTACTTC. This sequence encodes CASSLPTHTTGKETQYF. The chain is built from TRBV7-6 and TRBJ2-5, with TRBD1 matching 7 bases. Trimming removed 2 bases from V and 3 bases from J; junction bases left unmatched: 12. The CDR3 covers 17 residues. Looked up from germline, CDR1 is SGHVS and CDR2 is FNYEAQ. Using reference TRBV7-6 and TRBJ2-5 for the parts outside the CDR3, the full variable domain is GAGVSQSPRYKVTKRGQDVALRCDPISGHVSLYWYRQALGQGPEFLTYFNYEAQQDKSGLPNDRFSAERPEGSISTLTIQRTEQRDSAMYRCASSLPTHTTGKETQYFGPGTRLLVL.

The genes are TRBV7-2 and TRBJ1-1, with TRBD1 as a possible D gene (6 bases). The germline V and J ends were trimmed by 2 bases and 4 bases, with 8 bases remaining between them. Germline CDR1 and CDR2: SGHTA and FQGNSA. This CDR3 region has 13 residues. In nucleotides, the CDR3 is TGTGCCAGCAGCTTAAAAGGGGGCACTGAAGCTTTCTTT. Translated, it gives CASSLKGGTEAFF.

The chain has TRBV6-5 and TRBJ2-1; 7 bases align to TRBD1. The trim removed 0 bases at V and 6 bases at J, leaving 2 bases unmatched. The CDR3 runs to 14 residues. Germline-derived CDR1 and CDR2 are MNHEY and SVGAGI. In DNA, the CDR3 is TGTGCCAGCAGTTACTCGGGACAGCTCAATGAGCAGTTCTTC. Encoded protein: CASSYSGQLNEQFF.

The chain combines TRBV15 with TRBJ1-5; D is uncertain. Per germline, CDR1 LNHNV and CDR2 YYDKDF (reference sequence). The ends were cut back, 5 bases at V and 0 bases at J, with 11 bases in the middle. The CDR3 spans 15 residues. The CDR3 protein is CATSLTDYSNQPQHF. The CDR3 DNA is TGTGCCACCAGCTTAACTGACTATAGCAATCAGCCCCAGCATTTT.

This clone was picked up a small number of times. V gene TRBV7-9 combines with J gene TRBJ2-6; D might be TRBD2 (5 bases). Germline-derived CDR1 and CDR2 are SEHNR and FQNEAQ (reference sequence). The CDR3 spans 18 residues. V was clipped by 4 bases and J by 0 bases, with 16 bases between them. CDR3 protein: CASSSRGLGSSGANVLTF. The CDR3 DNA reads TGTGCCAGCAGCTCTAGAGGGCTAGGAAGCTCTGGGGCCAACGTCCTGACTTTC.

The chain has TRBV10-3 and TRBJ2-3; D is unresolved. Germline-derived CDR1 and CDR2 are ENHRY and SYGVKD. The ends were cut back, 3 bases at V and 6 bases at J, with 19 bases in the middle. This CDR3 has 16 residues. CDR3 in amino acids: CAISDGPGLSGDTQYF. The CDR3 region has the DNA TGTGCCATCAGTGATGGGCCAGGTCTCTCCGGTGATACGCAGTATTTT.

The chain joins TRBV11-1 to TRBJ2-7; tentatively, D is TRBD2 (5 bases). The CDR3 covers 14 residues. V was cut by 1 base and J by 2 bases, with 9 bases left in between. The germline CDR1 and CDR2 sequences are SGHAT and FQDESV (reference sequence). This CDR3 is CASSLVGDAYEQYF. The CDR3 DNA sequence: TGTGCCAGCAGCTTAGTGGGAGACGCCTACGAGCAGTACTTC.

As regards this clone: Mismatch with germline at one junction end may stem from a read error. V gene TRBV7-2 combines with J gene TRBJ2-1; 7 bases line up with TRBD2. The CDR3 is made up of 17 amino acids. The V gene's germline CDR1 is SGHTA and CDR2 FQGNSA. The DNA of the CDR3 is TGTGCCAGCAGCTTAGGGGTTGGGGGGGTTCAAAACAAGGAGCAGTTCTTC. As protein: CASSLGVGGVQNKEQFF.

V gene TRBV9 combines with J gene TRBJ2-3; D gene uncertain. V was cut by 0 bases and J by 2 bases, with 7 bases left in between. Per the germline V gene, CDR1 is SGDLS and CDR2 is YYNGEE. The CDR3 has 14 amino acids. For the CDR3, the DNA is TGTGCCAGCAGCGTAGAGTACAACACAGATACGCAGTATTTT. Protein product: CASSVEYNTDTQYF.

This chain links TRBV28 with TRBJ2-7, with 8 bases that match TRBD2. The CDR3 has 13 residues. CDR1 and CDR2 from the germline V gene are MDHEN and SYDVKM. The ends lost 6 bases at V and 3 bases at J; junction bases unmatched: 4. The CDR3 region is CASRSGRIYEQYF. For the CDR3, the DNA is TGTGCCAGCAGGAGCGGGAGAATCTACGAGCAGTACTTC. Drawing the rest from reference TRBV28 and TRBJ2-7, the complete variable domain is DVKVTQSSRYLVKRTGEKVFLECVQDMDHENMFWYRQDPGLGLRLIYFSYDVKMKEKGDIPEGYSVSREKKERFSLILESASTNQTSMYLCASRSGRIYEQYFGPGTRLTVT.

This clone was seen once. The rearrangement joins TRBV18 to TRBJ2-3; TRBD1 matches 9 bases. The CDR3 has 14 residues. Per the germline V gene, CDR1 is KGHSH and CDR2 is LQKENI. V lost 6 bases and J lost 6; bases outside the gene matches: 7. CDR3 DNA: TGTGCCAGCTCCAGGGACAGGGAAGGGGATACGCAGTATTTT. This translates into CASSRDREGDTQYF.

The rearrangement joins TRBV6-1 to TRBJ1-3, with 7 bases identical to TRBD1. In germline, CDR1 is MNHNS, CDR2 SASEGT. V was pared by 5 bases and J by 0 bases, with 4 bases of the junction left unmatched. The CDR3 totals 15 residues. The CDR3 DNA reads TGTGCCAGCAGTTTAGACAGGGACTCTGGAAACACCATATATTTT. Amino acid sequence: CASSLDRDSGNTIYF.

The chain is built from TRBV4-2 and TRBJ2-7; D might be TRBD2 (6 bases). Germline CDR1 is LGHNA and CDR2 is YNFKEQ. The CDR3 is 18 amino acids. V was trimmed by 0 bases and J by 3 bases, leaving 21 bases between them. The CDR3 sequence is CASSQDIARGTVLYEQYF. The CDR3 nucleotides are TGTGCCAGCAGCCAAGATATCGCGCGGGGCACGGTGCTCTACGAGCAGTACTTC.

The genes are TRBV18 and TRBJ2-2; D might be TRBD1 (5 bases). The V end lost 3 bases, the J end lost 6 bases, and 17 bases lay between the germline ends. Germline lookup yields CDR1 KGHSH and CDR2 LQKENI. There are 16 residues in the CDR3. CDR3 protein: CASSPGGGAIAGELFF. DNA of the CDR3: TGTGCCAGCTCACCCGGTGGTGGGGCCATTGCCGGGGAGCTGTTTTTT.

The genes are TRBV5-1 and TRBJ2-3; the D is unclear. Per the germline V gene, CDR1 is SGHRS and CDR2 is YFSETQ. The CDR3 is 14 amino acids. Trimming removed 0 bases at V and 4 bases at J, with 9 bases between. Here the CDR3 reads CASSLAIAPDTQYF. CDR3 DNA: TGCGCCAGCAGCTTGGCAATAGCACCAGATACGCAGTATTTT.

This clone has a handful of counts. The rearrangement uses TRBV27 and TRBJ1-3; D is undetermined. The CDR3 covers 13 residues. Germline CDR1 reads MNHEY; CDR2 reads SMNVEV (reference sequence). Between the trimmed V and J ends, which lost 5 bases and 2 bases, there was a span of 7 bases. The CDR3 bases are TGTGCCAGCAGTATTACAACTGGAAACACCATATATTTT. Translated, it gives CASSITTGNTIYF.

The genes are TRBV9 and TRBJ2-3, with 12 bases fitting TRBD2. Germline lookup yields CDR1 SGDLS and CDR2 YYNGEE. V dropped 0 bases and J dropped 5; count of bases not matched to a gene: 10. CDR3 length: 18 amino acids. CDR3 in DNA: TGTGCCAGCAGCGTAGCTAGCGGGAGGGCCGGGTGGCAAGATACGCAGTATTTT. The encoded protein is CASSVASGRAGWQDTQYF. The complete variable domain, with remaining parts taken from reference TRBV9 and TRBJ2-3, reads DSGVTQTPKHLITATGQRVTLRCSPRSGDLSVYWYQQSLDQGLQFLIQYYNGEERAKGNILERFSAQQFPDLHSELNLSSLELGDSALYFCASSVASGRAGWQDTQYFGPGTRLTVL.

This clone was observed a handful of times. V is TRBV5-1 and J is TRBJ2-2; 9 positions match TRBD2. The J segment lost 4 bases and the V segment lost 0 bases, leaving 4 bases of the junction unmatched. CDR3 length equals 16 residues. Germline V CDR1 and CDR2: SGHRS, YFSETQ. The CDR3 region is CASSLEAGGFTGELFF. The CDR3 DNA sequence: TGCGCCAGCAGCTTGGAAGCGGGAGGCTTCACCGGGGAGCTGTTTTTT. The full variable domain, its missing parts supplied by reference TRBV5-1 and TRBJ2-2, is KAGVTQTPRYLIKTRGQQVTLSCSPISGHRSVSWYQQTPGQGLQFLFEYFSETQRNKGNFPGRFSGRQFSNSRSEMNVSTLELGDSALYLCASSLEAGGFTGELFFGEGSRLTVL.

This chain links TRBV11-3 with TRBJ2-5; TRBD1 matches 9 bases. CDR3 size: 15 residues. Germline V gene lookup returns CDR1 SGHNT and CDR2 YENEEA. J gave up 5 bases and V 5 bases, and 9 bases lay outside the gene matches. DNA for the CDR3: TGTGCCAGCAGCCCTACGGGACAGGGCTGGGAGACCCAGTACTTC. Translated: CASSPTGQGWETQYF. The full variable domain, in which reference TRBV11-3 and TRBJ2-5 provide the parts outside the CDR3, is EAGVVQSPRYKIIEKKQPVAFWCNPISGHNTLYWYLQNLGQGPELLIRYENEEAVDDSQLPKDRFSAERLKGVDSTLKIQPAELGDSAVYLCASSPTGQGWETQYFGPGTRLLVL.

In its sample, this clone was seen a few times. This sequence joins TRBV4-3 and TRBJ2-7, with D possibly matching TRBD1 (6 bases). Looked up from germline, CDR1 is LGHNA and CDR2 is YSLEER. V shed 0 bases and J shed 2 bases, with 17 bases lying between them. The CDR3 runs 17 residues. CDR3 bases: TGCGCCAGCAGCCAAGATCGTGGGTACAGGGTCCCCTACGAGCAGTACTTC. It encodes CASSQDRGYRVPYEQYF.